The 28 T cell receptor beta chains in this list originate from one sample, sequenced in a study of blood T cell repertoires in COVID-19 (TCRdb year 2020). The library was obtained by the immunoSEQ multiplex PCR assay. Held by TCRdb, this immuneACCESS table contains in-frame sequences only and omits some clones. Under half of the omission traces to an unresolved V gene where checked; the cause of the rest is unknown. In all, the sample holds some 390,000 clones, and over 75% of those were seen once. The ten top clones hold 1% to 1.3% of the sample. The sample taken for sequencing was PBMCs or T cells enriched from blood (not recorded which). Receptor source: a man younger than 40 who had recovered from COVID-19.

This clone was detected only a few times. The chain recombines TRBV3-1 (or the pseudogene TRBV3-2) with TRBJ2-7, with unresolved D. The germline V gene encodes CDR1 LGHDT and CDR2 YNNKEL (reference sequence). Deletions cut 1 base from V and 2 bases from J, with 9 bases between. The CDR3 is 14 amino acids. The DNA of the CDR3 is TGTGCCAGCAGCCAAGTCCCAGGCCCCTACGAGCAGTACTTC. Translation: CASSQVPGPYEQYF.

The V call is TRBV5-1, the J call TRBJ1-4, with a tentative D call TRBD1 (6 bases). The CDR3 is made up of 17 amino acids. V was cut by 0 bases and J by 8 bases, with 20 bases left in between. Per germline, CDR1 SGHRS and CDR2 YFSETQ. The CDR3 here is CASSLANLAGAREKLFF. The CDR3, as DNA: TGCGCCAGCAGCTTGGCCAATCTGGCAGGGGCGCGGGAAAAACTGTTTTTT.

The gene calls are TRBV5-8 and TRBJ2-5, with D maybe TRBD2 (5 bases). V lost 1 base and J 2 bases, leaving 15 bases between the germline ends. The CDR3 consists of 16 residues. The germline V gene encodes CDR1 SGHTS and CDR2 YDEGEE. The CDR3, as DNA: TGTGCCAGCAGCTTGTCCTTCGCGGGTGGGCAAGAGACCCAGTACTTC. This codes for CASSLSFAGGQETQYF.

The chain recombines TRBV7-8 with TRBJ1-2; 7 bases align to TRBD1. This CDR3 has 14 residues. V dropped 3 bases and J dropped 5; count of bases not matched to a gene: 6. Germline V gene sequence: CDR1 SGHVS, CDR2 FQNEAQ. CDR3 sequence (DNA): TGTGCCAGCAGCTTTACAGGGGACAAATATGGCTACACCTTC. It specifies CASSFTGDKYGYTF.

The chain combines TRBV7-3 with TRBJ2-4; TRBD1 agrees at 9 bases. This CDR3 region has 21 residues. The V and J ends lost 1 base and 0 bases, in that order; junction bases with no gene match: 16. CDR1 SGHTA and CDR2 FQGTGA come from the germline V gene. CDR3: CASSLSPGTGFGAGAKNIQYF. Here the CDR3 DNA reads TGTGCCAGCAGCTTAAGTCCCGGGACAGGGTTTGGGGCCGGAGCCAAAAACATTCAGTACTTC.

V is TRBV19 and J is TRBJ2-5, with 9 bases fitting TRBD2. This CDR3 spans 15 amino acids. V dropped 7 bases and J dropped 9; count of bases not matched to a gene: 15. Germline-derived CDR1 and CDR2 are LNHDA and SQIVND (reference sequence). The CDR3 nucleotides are TGTGCCAGTAACCCTAGCGGGACCGCTCGAAGGGCCCAGTACTTC. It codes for CASNPSGTARRAQYF.

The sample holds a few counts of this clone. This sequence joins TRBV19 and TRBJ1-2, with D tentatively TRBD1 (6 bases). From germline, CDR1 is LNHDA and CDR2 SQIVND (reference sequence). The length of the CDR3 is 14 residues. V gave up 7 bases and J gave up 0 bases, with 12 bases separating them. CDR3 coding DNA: TGTGCCAGTACTAGGGGGGGGACTAACTATGGCTACACCTTC. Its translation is CASTRGGTNYGYTF.

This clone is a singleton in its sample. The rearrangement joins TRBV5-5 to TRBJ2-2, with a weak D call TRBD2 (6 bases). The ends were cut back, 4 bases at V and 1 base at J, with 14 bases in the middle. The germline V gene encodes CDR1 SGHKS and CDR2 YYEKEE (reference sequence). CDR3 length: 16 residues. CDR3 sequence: CASSVVGSGNTGELFF. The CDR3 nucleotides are TGTGCCAGCAGCGTAGTGGGTAGCGGGAACACCGGGGAGCTGTTTTTT.

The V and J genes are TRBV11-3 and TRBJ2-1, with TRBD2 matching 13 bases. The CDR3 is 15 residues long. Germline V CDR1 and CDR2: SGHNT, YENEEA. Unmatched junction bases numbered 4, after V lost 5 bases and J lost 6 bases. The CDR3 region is CASSLGLAGINEQFF. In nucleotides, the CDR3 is TGTGCCAGCAGCCTGGGACTAGCGGGGATCAATGAGCAGTTCTTC. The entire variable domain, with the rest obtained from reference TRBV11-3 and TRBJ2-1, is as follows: EAGVVQSPRYKIIEKKQPVAFWCNPISGHNTLYWYLQNLGQGPELLIRYENEEAVDDSQLPKDRFSAERLKGVDSTLKIQPAELGDSAVYLCASSLGLAGINEQFFGPGTRLTVL.

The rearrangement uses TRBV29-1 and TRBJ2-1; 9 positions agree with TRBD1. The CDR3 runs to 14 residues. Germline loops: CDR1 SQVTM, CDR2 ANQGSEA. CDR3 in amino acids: CTSKQGASYNEQFF. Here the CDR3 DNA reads TGCACGAGCAAACAGGGGGCATCTTACAATGAGCAGTTCTTC.

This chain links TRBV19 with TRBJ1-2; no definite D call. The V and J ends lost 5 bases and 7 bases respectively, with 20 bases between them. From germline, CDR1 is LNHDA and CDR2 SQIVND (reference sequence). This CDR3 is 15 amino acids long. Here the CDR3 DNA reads TGTGCCAGTAGTGCCTCCCCAACACCGACTCGTGGCTACACCTTC. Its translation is CASSASPTPTRGYTF.

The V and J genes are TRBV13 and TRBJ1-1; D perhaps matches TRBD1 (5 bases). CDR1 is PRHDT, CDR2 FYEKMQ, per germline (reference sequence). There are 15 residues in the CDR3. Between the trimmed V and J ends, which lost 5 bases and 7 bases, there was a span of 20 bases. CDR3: CASSKGRGFGLEAFF. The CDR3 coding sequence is TGTGCCAGCAGCAAAGGAAGGGGTTTTGGCCTTGAAGCTTTCTTT.

The DNA for the CDR3 is TGTGCCAGCAGCCATTTACAGCTAACTGGGGCCAACGTCCTGACTTTC. Translating it yields CASSHLQLTGANVLTF. The chain is built from TRBV3-1 (or the pseudogene TRBV3-2) and TRBJ2-6; D unclear. The V and J ends lost 3 bases and 2 bases respectively, with 11 bases between them. This CDR3 spans 16 amino acids. CDR1 LGHDT and CDR2 YNNKEL come from the germline V gene (reference sequence).

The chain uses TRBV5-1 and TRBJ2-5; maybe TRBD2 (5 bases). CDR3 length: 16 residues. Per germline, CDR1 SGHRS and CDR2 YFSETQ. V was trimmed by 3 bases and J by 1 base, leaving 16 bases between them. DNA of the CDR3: TGCGCCAGCAGCTATAATTACGGAGGATTCCAAGAGACCCAGTACTTC. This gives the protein CASSYNYGGFQETQYF.

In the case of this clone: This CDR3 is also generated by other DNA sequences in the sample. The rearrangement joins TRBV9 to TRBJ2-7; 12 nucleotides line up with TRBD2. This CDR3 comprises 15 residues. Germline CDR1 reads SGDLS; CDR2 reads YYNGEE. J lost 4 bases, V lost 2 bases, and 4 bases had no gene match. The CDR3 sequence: CASSVGLAGSYEQYF. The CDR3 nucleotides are TGTGCCAGCAGCGTGGGACTAGCGGGTTCTTACGAGCAGTACTTC.

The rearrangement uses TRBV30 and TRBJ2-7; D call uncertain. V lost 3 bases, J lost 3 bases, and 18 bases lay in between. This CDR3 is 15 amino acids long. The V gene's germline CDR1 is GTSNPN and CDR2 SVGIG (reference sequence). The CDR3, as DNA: TGTGCCTGGAGGCGTCGGTGGGCCAGCAGCTACGAGCAGTACTTC. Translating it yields CAWRRRWASSYEQYF. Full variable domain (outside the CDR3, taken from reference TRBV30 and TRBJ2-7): SQTIHQWPATLVQPVGSPLSLECTVEGTSNPNLYWYRQAAGRGLQLLFYSVGIGQISSEVPQNLSASRPQDRQFILSSKKLLLSDSGFYLCAWRRRWASSYEQYFGPGTRLTVT.

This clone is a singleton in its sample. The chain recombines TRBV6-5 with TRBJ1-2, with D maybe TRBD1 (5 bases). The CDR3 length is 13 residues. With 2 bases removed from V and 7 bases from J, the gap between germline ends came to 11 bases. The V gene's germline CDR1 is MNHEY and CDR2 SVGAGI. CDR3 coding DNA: TGTGCCAGCAGTTACGAAGGGGCTGGTGGCTACACCTTC. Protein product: CASSYEGAGGYTF.

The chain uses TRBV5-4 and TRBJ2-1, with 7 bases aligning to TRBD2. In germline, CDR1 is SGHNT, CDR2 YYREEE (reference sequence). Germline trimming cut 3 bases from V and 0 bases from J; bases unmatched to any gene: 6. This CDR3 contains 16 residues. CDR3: CASSSSAGASYNEQFF. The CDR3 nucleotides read TGTGCCAGCAGCTCCTCGGCGGGAGCCTCCTACAATGAGCAGTTCTTC.

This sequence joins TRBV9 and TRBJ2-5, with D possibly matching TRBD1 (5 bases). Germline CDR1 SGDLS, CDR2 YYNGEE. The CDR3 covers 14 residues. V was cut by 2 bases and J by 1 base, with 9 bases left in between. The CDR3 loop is CASSVDTFQETQYF. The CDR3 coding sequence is TGTGCCAGCAGCGTGGACACTTTCCAAGAGACCCAGTACTTC.

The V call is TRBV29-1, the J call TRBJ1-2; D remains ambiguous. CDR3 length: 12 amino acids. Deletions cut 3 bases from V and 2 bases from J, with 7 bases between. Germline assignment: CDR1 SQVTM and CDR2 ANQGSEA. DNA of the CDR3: TGCAGCGTTGATGAGAGGAACTATGGCTACACCTTC. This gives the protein CSVDERNYGYTF.

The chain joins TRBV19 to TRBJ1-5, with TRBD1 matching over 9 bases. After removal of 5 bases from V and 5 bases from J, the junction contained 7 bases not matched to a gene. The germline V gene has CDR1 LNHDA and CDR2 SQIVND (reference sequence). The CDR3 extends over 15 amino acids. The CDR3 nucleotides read TGTGCCAGTAGTGCGGCCGGGACAGGGTATCAGCCCCAGCATTTT. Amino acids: CASSAAGTGYQPQHF.

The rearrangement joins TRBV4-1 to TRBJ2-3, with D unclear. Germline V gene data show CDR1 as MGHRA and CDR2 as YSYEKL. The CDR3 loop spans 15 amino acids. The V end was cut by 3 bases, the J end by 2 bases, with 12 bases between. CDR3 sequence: CASSHPRRDTDTQYF. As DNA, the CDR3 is TGCGCCAGCAGCCATCCTAGACGCGACACAGATACGCAGTATTTT.

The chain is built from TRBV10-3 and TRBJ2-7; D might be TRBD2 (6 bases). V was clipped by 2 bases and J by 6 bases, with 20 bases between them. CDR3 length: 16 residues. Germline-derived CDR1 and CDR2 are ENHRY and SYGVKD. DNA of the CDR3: TGTGCCATCAGTGAGGCCGGAGGGAGGACTGTTGCCGAGCAGTACTTC. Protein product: CAISEAGGRTVAEQYF.

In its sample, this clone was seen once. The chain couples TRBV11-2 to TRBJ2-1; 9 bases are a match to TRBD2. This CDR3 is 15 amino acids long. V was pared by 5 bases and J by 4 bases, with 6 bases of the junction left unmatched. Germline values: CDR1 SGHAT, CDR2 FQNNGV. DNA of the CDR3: TGTGCCAGCAGCCCCCTGCGGGAGGGATACAATGAGCAGTTCTTC. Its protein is CASSPLREGYNEQFF.

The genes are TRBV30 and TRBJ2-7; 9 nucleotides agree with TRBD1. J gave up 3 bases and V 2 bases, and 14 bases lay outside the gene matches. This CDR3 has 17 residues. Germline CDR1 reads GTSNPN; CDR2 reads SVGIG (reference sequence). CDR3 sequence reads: CAWSMGRRDRVIYEQYF. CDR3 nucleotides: TGTGCCTGGAGTATGGGGAGGCGGGACAGGGTGATCTACGAGCAGTACTTC.

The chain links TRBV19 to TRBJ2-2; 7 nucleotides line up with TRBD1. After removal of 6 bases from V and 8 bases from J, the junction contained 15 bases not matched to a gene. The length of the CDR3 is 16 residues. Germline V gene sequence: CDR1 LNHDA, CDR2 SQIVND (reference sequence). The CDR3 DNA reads TGTGCCAGTAGCCAGGGACAGCCTATTGTTTTTGGGGAGCTGTTTTTT. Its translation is CASSQGQPIVFGELFF.

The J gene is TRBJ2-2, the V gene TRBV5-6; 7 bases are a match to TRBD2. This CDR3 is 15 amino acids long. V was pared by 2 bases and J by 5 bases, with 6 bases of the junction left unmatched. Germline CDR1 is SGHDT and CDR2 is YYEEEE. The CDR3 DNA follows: TGTGCCAGCAGCTTACTGCGGGAGTGGACCGGGGAGCTGTTTTTT. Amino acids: CASSLLREWTGELFF.

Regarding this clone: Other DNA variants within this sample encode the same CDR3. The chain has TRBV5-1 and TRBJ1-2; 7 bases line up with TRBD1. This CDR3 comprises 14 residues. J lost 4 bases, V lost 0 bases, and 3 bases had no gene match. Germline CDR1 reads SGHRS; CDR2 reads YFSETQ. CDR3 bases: TGCGCCAGCAGCTTGGGACAGGGCAGCTATGGCTACACCTTC. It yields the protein CASSLGQGSYGYTF.